This T cell receptor (beta chain) was identified in a study of cytomegalovirus exposure and HLA in healthy donors. Study-wide background: The platform used for the roughly 130 validation repertoires matched that of the roughly 700 first-cohort repertoires, a later analysis reported. Study observations and caveats: The tendency of first-cohort TCR clusters to co-occur in the 120 or so validation repertoires emerged from a later analysis.

For this clone: Its antigen remains unidentified.

The germline gives CDR1 SEHNR, CDR2 FQNEAQ (reference sequence). The CDR3 runs to 12 residues. Trimming stripped 3 bases from V and 6 bases from J, with 7 bases between. Produced via immunoSEQ multiplex PCR; TCRdb's table is partial and in-frame only. The sample lists some 220,000 clones, 75% to 95% occurring once. The study drew the donors from its approximately 110-subject validation cohort, separate from the approximately 700-subject first cohort. The sample was PBMCs. The chain joins TRBV7-9 to TRBJ2-3; no definite D call. The receptor was isolated from a woman aged 18-35 years in good health and CMV-seronegative. CDR3 loop: CASSFVSDTQYF. CDR3 nucleotide sequence: TGTGCCAGCAGCTTCGTAAGCGATACGCAGTATTTT.